This T cell receptor (beta chain) was sequenced during a study of neoadjuvant anti-PD-1 for oral cavity cancer. Whole-study context: Nivolumab at 3 mg/kg was mostly given biweekly, three to four doses, pre-surgery.

Clones were read by immunoSEQ multiplex PCR, and TCRdb kept only the in-frame ones, dropping some. Of approximately 16,000 clones listed, around 69% are singletons. These newly diagnosed stage II-IVA oral cavity squamous cell carcinoma patients had no prior systemic or radiation treatment. Blood cells were analyzed directly, without culture or expansion. Germline V gene lookup returns CDR1 ENHRY and CDR2 SYGVKD. Germline trimming cut 6 bases from V and 1 base from J; bases unmatched to any gene: 5. The CDR3 sequence is 14 residues long. The sample here was PBMCs, taken before nivolumab (anti-PD-1) treatment. The chain carries TRBV10-3 and TRBJ2-7; 8 bases are shared with TRBD1. The TCR was taken from a person between 40 and 85 years old with oral cavity squamous cell carcinoma. The CDR3 loop is CAIRPGQGSYEQYF. CDR3 coding DNA: TGTGCCATCAGGCCCGGACAGGGTTCCTACGAGCAGTACTTC.